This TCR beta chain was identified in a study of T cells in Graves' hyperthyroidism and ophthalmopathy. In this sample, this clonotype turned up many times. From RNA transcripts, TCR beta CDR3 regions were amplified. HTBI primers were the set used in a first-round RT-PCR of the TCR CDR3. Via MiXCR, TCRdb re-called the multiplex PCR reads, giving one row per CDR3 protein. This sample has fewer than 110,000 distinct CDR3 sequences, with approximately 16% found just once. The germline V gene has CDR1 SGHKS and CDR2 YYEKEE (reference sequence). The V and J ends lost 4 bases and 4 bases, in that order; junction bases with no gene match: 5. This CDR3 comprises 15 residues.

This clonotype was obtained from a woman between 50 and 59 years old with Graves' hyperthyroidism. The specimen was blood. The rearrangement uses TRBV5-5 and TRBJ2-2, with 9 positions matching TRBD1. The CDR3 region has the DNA TGTGCCAGCAGCGCCCGGGACAGGGCCACCGGGGAGCTGTTTTTT. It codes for CASSARDRATGELFF.